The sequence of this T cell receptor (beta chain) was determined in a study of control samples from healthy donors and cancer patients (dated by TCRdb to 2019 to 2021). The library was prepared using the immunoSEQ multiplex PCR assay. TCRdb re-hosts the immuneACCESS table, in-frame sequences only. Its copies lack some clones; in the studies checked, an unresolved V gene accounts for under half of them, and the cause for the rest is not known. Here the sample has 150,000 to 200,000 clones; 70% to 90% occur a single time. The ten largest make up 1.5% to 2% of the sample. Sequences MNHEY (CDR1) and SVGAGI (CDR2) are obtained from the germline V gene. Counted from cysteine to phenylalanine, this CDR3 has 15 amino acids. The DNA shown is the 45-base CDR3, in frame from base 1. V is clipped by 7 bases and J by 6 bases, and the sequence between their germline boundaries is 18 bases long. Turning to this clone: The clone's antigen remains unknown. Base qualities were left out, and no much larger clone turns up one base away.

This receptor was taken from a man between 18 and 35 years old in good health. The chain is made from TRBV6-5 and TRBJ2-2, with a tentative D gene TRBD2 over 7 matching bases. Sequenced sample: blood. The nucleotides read TGTGCCAGCACAGGAGCCAAGGGGGGGTCCGGGGAGCTGTTTTTT. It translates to CASTGAKGGSGELFF.